Shown below are 26 T cell receptor beta chains from a single sample sequenced in a study of graft-versus-host responses after intestinal transplantation. Here immunoSEQ multiplex PCR was the method, and the copy in TCRdb shows in-frame clones only, minus some. The profile shows approximately 24,000 clones, about 92% of them singletons. Sequencing used PBMCs, obtained 18 days after transplant. Receptor source: a human patient who received an intestinal transplant, so some T cells may come from the graft donor.

This clone was observed a single time. The chain recombines TRBV6-1 with TRBJ2-1; TRBD2 matches 7 bases. V shed 7 bases, J shed 7 bases, and the junction held 13 bases outside the gene matches. Germline V gene lookup returns CDR1 MNHNS and CDR2 SASEGT. The CDR3 consists of 15 residues. CDR3: CASISREGRWNEQFF. CDR3 DNA sequence: TGTGCCAGCATCTCGAGGGAGGGCAGGTGGAATGAGCAGTTCTTC.

V is TRBV6-5 and J is TRBJ1-2; weak D call: TRBD1 (5 bases). Germline CDR1 MNHEY, CDR2 SVGAGI. Trimming shortened V by 2 bases and J by 4 bases, and 14 bases separated the two germline ends. The length of the CDR3 is 15 residues. The CDR3 DNA follows: TGTGCCAGCAGTTACGGGGGACCTGGCCCCTATGGCTACACCTTC. It encodes CASSYGGPGPYGYTF.

This clone was detected once. The chain joins TRBV6-1 to TRBJ2-7; D may be TRBD1 (6 bases). Germline assignment: CDR1 MNHNS and CDR2 SASEGT. This CDR3 comprises 13 residues. V was shortened by 3 bases and J by 5 bases, with 11 bases between the two germline ends. CDR3 DNA: TGTGCCAGCAGTGAGTCCAGGGGAGACGAGCAGTACTTC. This codes for CASSESRGDEQYF.

The rearrangement links TRBV29-1 to TRBJ2-3; no definite D call. Deletions cut 7 bases from V and 1 base from J, with 15 bases between. CDR3 length: 14 amino acids. Germline lookup yields CDR1 SQVTM and CDR2 ANQGSEA. CDR3 region: CSAAVKYGTDTQYF. CDR3 DNA: TGCAGCGCCGCGGTTAAGTACGGCACAGATACGCAGTATTTT.

V and J are TRBV5-4 and TRBJ1-5; D remains unclear. The CDR3 has 12 residues. Germline V CDR1 and CDR2: SGHNT, YYREEE (reference sequence). The germline V and J ends were trimmed by 0 bases and 6 bases, with 4 bases remaining between them. As DNA, the CDR3 is TGTGCCAGCAGCTTGGATGGTCAGCCCCAGCATTTT. This gives the protein CASSLDGQPQHF.

This clone was recorded once. The chain employs TRBV5-4 and TRBJ2-7; no firm D call. Between the trimmed V and J ends, which lost 2 bases and 6 bases, there was a span of 12 bases. CDR1 and CDR2 from the germline V gene are SGHNT and YYREEE (reference sequence). The CDR3 sequence is 13 residues long. The CDR3 sequence: CASSFGMASEQYF. For the CDR3, the DNA is TGTGCCAGCAGCTTTGGGATGGCGAGCGAGCAGTACTTC.

The rearrangement joins TRBV7-9 to TRBJ1-4; TRBD1 agrees at 10 bases. CDR1 is SEHNR and CDR2 is FQNEAQ in the germline V gene (reference sequence). Unmatched junction bases numbered 10, after V lost 1 base and J lost 8 bases. There are 17 residues in the CDR3. The CDR3 bases are TGTGCCAGCAGCTTAGGCCGGGACAGGGGCGTAGACGAAAAACTGTTTTTT. This translates into CASSLGRDRGVDEKLFF.

This clone has only one observation. The rearrangement uses TRBV5-6 and TRBJ2-7; TRBD2 aligns across 9 bases. This CDR3 comprises 14 residues. V shed 4 bases, J shed 3 bases, and the junction held 5 bases outside the gene matches. Germline-derived CDR1 and CDR2 are SGHDT and YYEEEE. The CDR3 nucleotides read TGTGCCAGCAGCCGGGGACTAGCTTTCTACGAGCAGTACTTC. It is translated as CASSRGLAFYEQYF.

The rearrangement links TRBV5-6 to TRBJ1-4, with D possibly matching TRBD1 (6 bases). The germline gives CDR1 SGHDT, CDR2 YYEEEE. The CDR3 extends over 17 amino acids. Trimming left V 1 base short and J 5 bases short, with 18 bases between. Here the CDR3 reads CASSLFSGGTQNEKLFF. CDR3 sequence (DNA): TGTGCCAGCAGCTTGTTCTCTGGCGGGACACAAAATGAAAAACTGTTTTTT.

The chain joins TRBV7-9 to TRBJ2-1; D may be TRBD2 (5 bases). Per germline, CDR1 SEHNR and CDR2 FQNEAQ (reference sequence). V lost 6 bases and J 10 bases, leaving 13 bases between the germline ends. The CDR3 is 12 amino acids. CDR3 nucleotide sequence: TGTGCCAGCAGTTATCCTGGCGGGGAGCAGTTCTTC. It specifies CASSYPGGEQFF.

The chain couples TRBV4-1 to TRBJ1-1; D not resolved. V gave up 3 bases and J gave up 1 base, with 9 bases separating them. Germline V CDR1 and CDR2: MGHRA, YSYEKL. The CDR3 length is 14 residues. The CDR3 DNA reads TGCGCCAGCAGCCATAATACAGCGAACACTGAAGCTTTCTTT. Protein sequence: CASSHNTANTEAFF.

The chain is built from TRBV2 and TRBJ2-6, with unresolved D. The germline V and J ends were trimmed by 2 bases and 0 bases, with 8 bases remaining between them. CDR3 length equals 16 residues. The V gene's germline CDR1 is SNHLY and CDR2 FYNNEI. As DNA, the CDR3 is TGTGCCAGCAGTGAAAGTAGAGTCTCTGGGGCCAACGTCCTGACTTTC. This sequence encodes CASSESRVSGANVLTF.

The gene calls are TRBV11-2 and TRBJ2-1, with 11 positions matching TRBD2. In germline, CDR1 is SGHAT, CDR2 FQNNGV. V was clipped by 0 bases and J by 4 bases; unmatched bases: 14. CDR3 size: 20 residues. CDR3 in DNA: TGTGCCAGCAGCTTAGACGGCCTAGCGGGGGGCACGGTACTTTACAATGAGCAGTTCTTC. Encoded protein: CASSLDGLAGGTVLYNEQFF.

The rearrangement uses TRBV11-2 and TRBJ1-1; the D is unclear. Germline lookup yields CDR1 SGHAT and CDR2 FQNNGV. V gave up 5 bases and J gave up 0 bases, with 7 bases separating them. This CDR3 contains 13 residues. The CDR3 region has the DNA TGTGCCAGCAGCCCCGATCTGAACACTGAAGCTTTCTTT. Translating gives CASSPDLNTEAFF. Combining the CDR3 with reference TRBV11-2 and TRBJ1-1 gives the whole variable domain EAGVAQSPRYKIIEKRQSVAFWCNPISGHATLYWYQQILGQGPKLLIQFQNNGVVDDSQLPKDRFSAERLKGVDSTLKIQPAKLEDSAVYLCASSPDLNTEAFFGQGTRLTVV.

J is TRBJ1-2 and V is TRBV18, with TRBD1 identical over 7 bases. J gave up 7 bases and V 6 bases, and 11 bases lay outside the gene matches. This CDR3 has 14 residues. Per the germline V gene, CDR1 is KGHSH and CDR2 is LQKENI. The CDR3 loop is CASSPTGQYVGYTF. CDR3 nucleotides: TGTGCCAGCTCCCCGACAGGGCAATATGTTGGCTACACCTTC.

This clone was seen just once. This chain links TRBV4-1 with TRBJ2-3, with 7 bases aligning to TRBD1. With V trimmed by 1 base and J by 3 bases, 7 bases remained unmatched. The CDR3 contains 16 residues. CDR1 and CDR2 from the germline V gene are MGHRA and YSYEKL. The CDR3 loop is CASSQGDRDRTDTQYF. The CDR3 nucleotides read TGCGCCAGCAGCCAAGGCGACAGGGATAGGACAGATACGCAGTATTTT.

V usage is TRBV6-5 and J usage is TRBJ2-7; D remains unclear. The CDR3 consists of 12 residues. Germline V CDR1 and CDR2: MNHEY, SVGAGI. Trimming removed 5 bases from V and 7 bases from J, with 12 bases in between. The CDR3 coding sequence is TGTGCCAGCAGTGAAGACGACCGGGAGCAGTACTTC. It specifies CASSEDDREQYF.

This chain links TRBV29-1 with TRBJ2-3; D not resolved. The CDR3 extends over 13 amino acids. The ends were cut back, 4 bases at V and 4 bases at J, with 12 bases in the middle. CDR1 and CDR2 from the germline V gene are SQVTM and ANQGSEA. CDR3 amino acids: CSVGAELPDTQYF. The CDR3 nucleotides are TGCAGCGTTGGGGCAGAACTCCCAGATACGCAGTATTTT.

This sequence joins TRBV5-8 and TRBJ1-5; 7 bases map to TRBD1. The V gene end was trimmed by 1 base and the J gene end by 3 bases; junction bases not matched to a gene: 7. Germline V gene data show CDR1 as SGHTS and CDR2 as YDEGEE. This CDR3 has 16 residues. The CDR3, as DNA: TGTGCCAGCAGCTTGATTATAGGGGGCTTCAATCAGCCCCAGCATTTT. Translating it yields CASSLIIGGFNQPQHF.

V and J are TRBV19 and TRBJ1-2, with TRBD1 matching 7 bases. The CDR3 consists of 15 residues. Germline V gene lookup returns CDR1 LNHDA and CDR2 SQIVND (reference sequence). Trimming removed 3 bases from V and 5 bases from J; junction bases left unmatched: 9. Here the CDR3 reads CASSILGDSQYGYTF. The CDR3 region has the DNA TGTGCCAGTAGTATCCTCGGGGACAGTCAGTATGGCTACACCTTC.

The genes are TRBV2 and TRBJ1-2; D is ambiguous. Germline assignment: CDR1 SNHLY and CDR2 FYNNEI. The V and J ends lost 8 bases and 4 bases respectively, with 14 bases between them. CDR3 length: 13 amino acids. The DNA for the CDR3 is TGTGCCAGCGCGGGAGGAAGCCTCTATGGCTACACCTTC. Its protein is CASAGGSLYGYTF.

The chain combines TRBV13 with TRBJ1-1; the D is unclear. The CDR3 consists of 18 residues. Between the trimmed V and J ends, which lost 4 bases and 0 bases, there was a span of 21 bases. Germline CDR1 and CDR2: PRHDT and FYEKMQ (reference sequence). The CDR3 loop is CASSSRSNTGLLNTEAFF. The CDR3, as DNA: TGTGCCAGCAGCTCTCGATCCAACACTGGGTTATTGAACACTGAAGCTTTCTTT.

The V call is TRBV9, the J call TRBJ2-2; no reliable D call. Germline loops: CDR1 SGDLS, CDR2 YYNGEE. V was clipped by 0 bases and J by 2 bases, with 8 bases between them. The CDR3 has 15 residues. The CDR3 DNA is TGTGCCAGCAGCGTAGAGGGCAGTAACACCGGGGAGCTGTTTTTT. This translates into CASSVEGSNTGELFF.

This clone was observed a few times. The V and J genes are TRBV9 and TRBJ1-1; D is uncertain. V lost 0 bases, J lost 0 bases, and 6 bases lay in between. Germline CDR1 reads SGDLS; CDR2 reads YYNGEE. The length of the CDR3 is 14 residues. The CDR3 region is CASSVDSMNTEAFF. DNA for the CDR3: TGTGCCAGCAGCGTAGACAGTATGAACACTGAAGCTTTCTTT.

In nucleotides, the CDR3 is TGTGCCTGCGGGGCTGCCCAGCCCCAGCATTTT. Its protein is CACGAAQPQHF. J is TRBJ1-5 and V is TRBV30, with D tentatively TRBD1 (5 bases). The CDR3 is made up of 11 amino acids. Germline V gives CDR1 GTSNPN, CDR2 SVGIG (reference sequence). The germline V and J ends were trimmed by 6 bases and 7 bases, with 10 bases remaining between them.

V gene TRBV5-6 combines with J gene TRBJ1-5, with 7 bases aligning to TRBD1. This CDR3 spans 14 amino acids. J lost 4 bases, V lost 4 bases, and 5 bases had no gene match. Germline V gives CDR1 SGHDT, CDR2 YYEEEE. The CDR3 loop reads CASSIGGQNQPQHF. In DNA, the CDR3 is TGTGCCAGCAGCATTGGGGGACAGAATCAGCCCCAGCATTTT.